Listed below are T cell receptor beta chains from one sample, sequenced in a study of Graves' ophthalmopathy and Graves' hyperthyroidism. TCRdb reprocessed the multiplex PCR reads with MiXCR, giving one entry per CDR3 protein. Among roughly 600,000 distinct CDR3 sequences listed, less than 45% were seen once. Sequences were obtained from peripheral blood or thyroid tissue (not recorded which). These receptor sequences come from an adult man with Graves' hyperthyroidism. Each CDR3 is given with its conserved first and last residue. A D gene is named only where the DNA matches it firmly. Clone size, where shown, is once, few, many, or a class for clones that have expanded.

V	D	J	size	DNA	CDR3
TRBV7-9	-	TRBJ2-4	-	TGTGCCAGCAGCTTAGGTTGGCGGGGCACCAAAAACATTCAGTACTTC	CASSLGWRGTKNIQYF
TRBV10-3	TRBD1	TRBJ1-1	-	TGTGCCATCAGCGACAGGGCTAAATGGAACACTGAAGCTTTCTTT	CAISDRAKWNTEAFF
TRBV24-1	TRBD2	TRBJ2-5	many	TGTGCCACCAGTGATTTTGGGACTAGCGGCCAAGAGACCCAGTACTTC	CATSDFGTSGQETQYF
TRBV15	TRBD1	TRBJ1-5	once	TGTGCCACAGCCCGGGACAGGGACCAACAGCCCCAGCATTTT	CATARDRDQQPQHF
TRBV2	-	TRBJ1-1	-	TGTGCCAGCTTAGCGTCCAGCCGTGAAGCTTTCTTT	CASLASSREAFF
TRBV15	TRBD2	TRBJ2-6	once	TGTGCCACCAGCAGAGAGAGCGGGAGGGCCAACGTCCTGACTTTC	CATSRESGRANVLTF
TRBV11-2	TRBD1	TRBJ2-5	-	TGTGCCAGTAGTATAGTCGGGACAGGGCAAGAGACCCAGTACTTC	CASSIVGTGQETQYF
TRBV10-3	-	TRBJ2-7	few	TGTGCCATCAGTGGGGCCAAGGGGAACGAGCAGTACTTC	CAISGAKGNEQYF
TRBV5-1	-	TRBJ2-7	many	TGCGCCAGCAGCTTCGGGACGGGAAAATACGAGCAGTACTTC	CASSFGTGKYEQYF
TRBV7-8	-	TRBJ1-1	many	TGTGCCAGCAGCTTAGCGGGCGGCTTCGCTGAAGCTTTCTTT	CASSLAGGFAEAFF
TRBV9	-	TRBJ1-2	few	TGTGCCAGCAGCGCGGCCCTGTATGGCTACACCTTC	CASSAALYGYTF
TRBV5-1	TRBD2	TRBJ2-7	-	TGCGCCAGCGGTACTAGCGGGAGGAACGGTTACGAGCAGTACTTC	CASGTSGRNGYEQYF
TRBV7-6	-	TRBJ2-5	-	TGTGCCAGCAGCTTACTACGTAAGGACCCGGTTTGGACCCAGTACTTC	CASSLLRKDPVWTQYF
TRBV2	-	TRBJ1-4	-	TGTGCCAGCAGTGAACCTTTGCAGGGAGCTAATGAAAAACTGTTTTTT	CASSEPLQGANEKLFF
TRBV20-1	-	TRBJ1-2	many	TGCAGTGCTAGAGACACCCAGGACAGAGGAGGCTATGGCTACACCTTC	CSARDTQDRGGYGYTF
TRBV24-1	-	TRBJ2-1	-	TGTGCCACCAGTGATATAAGAGGGAGGAATGAGCAGTTCTTC	CATSDIRGRNEQFF
TRBV19	-	TRBJ2-7	few	TGTGCCAGTAGTATAGGAACAGAAAGCTCCTACGAGCAGTACTTC	CASSIGTESSYEQYF
TRBV7-2	-	TRBJ1-2	many	TGTGCCAGCAGCCCCTACAGGGTGCCGAACTATGGCTACACCTTC	CASSPYRVPNYGYTF
TRBV6-5	-	TRBJ1-5	few	TGTGCCAGCAGTGAAGCGTTAAGCAATCAGCCCCAGCATTTT	CASSEALSNQPQHF
TRBV7-6	-	TRBJ1-5	-	TGTGCCAGCAGCTTATCTGTATCTCAGGGTCAAAATCAGCCCCAGCATTTT	CASSLSVSQGQNQPQHF
TRBV12-3/TRBV12-4	-	TRBJ2-7	many	TGTGCCAGCAGTTTGTTGGTAGATCCGGCCTACGAGCAGTACTTC	CASSLLVDPAYEQYF
TRBV9	TRBD1	TRBJ1-6	-	TGTGCCAGCAGCGCCCACAGGGGGCAAGGGTCACCCCTCCACTTT	CASSAHRGQGSPLHF
TRBV7-7	-	TRBJ1-1	few	TGTGCCAGCAGCCCCGCCGGGGGGGCTCGAACTGAAGCTTTCTTT	CASSPAGGARTEAFF
TRBV5-6	-	TRBJ1-6	many	TGTGCCAGCACCTCGCGGAGATGGGGATCACCCCTCCACTTT	CASTSRRWGSPLHF
TRBV9	TRBD2	TRBJ2-7	many	TGTGCCAGCAGCGTTACTAGCGGGAGCCCCGAGCAGTACTTC	CASSVTSGSPEQYF
TRBV29-1	-	TRBJ2-1	-	TGCAGCGTTGAATTACAGACAGTCTCGCTCTACAATGAGCAGTTCTTC	CSVELQTVSLYNEQFF
TRBV5-6	TRBD1	TRBJ1-1	many	TGTGCCAGCTGGTGGGACAGACGGAACACTGAAGCTTTCTTT	CASWWDRRNTEAFF
TRBV2	-	TRBJ1-1	many	TGTGCCAGCAGCCCAGCCGGCCACACTGAAGCTTTCTTT	CASSPAGHTEAFF
TRBV24-1	-	TRBJ2-3	-	TGTGCCACCAGTGACGTGGGAGAGTTGACAGATACGCAGTATTTT	CATSDVGELTDTQYF
TRBV11-2	-	TRBJ2-5	many	TGTGCCAGCAGCCCTGCCACCGAGACCCAGTACTTC	CASSPATETQYF
TRBV10-3	TRBD1	TRBJ1-2	-	TGTGCCATCAGTGCGATGAACGGACAGGGAGGAAACACCTTC	CAISAMNGQGGNTF
TRBV7-9	-	TRBJ1-1	-	TGTGCCAGCAGCTTGGCCGGGACGGCTTTCTTT	CASSLAGTAFF
TRBV29-1	-	TRBJ2-5	-	TGCAGCGTTGAGACAGCGGTACAAGAGACCCAGTACTTC	CSVETAVQETQYF
TRBV7-2	TRBD1	TRBJ1-4	-	TGTGCCAGCAGCGAGGGGACAGGGTTTCGGGAAAAACTGTTTTTT	CASSEGTGFREKLFF
TRBV13	-	TRBJ2-7	many	TGTGCCAGCAGCTTAGGTTACAGCTCCTACGAGCAGTACTTC	CASSLGYSSYEQYF
TRBV12-3/TRBV12-4	-	TRBJ1-2	many	TGTGCCAGCAGTTTTAGAGGGGGGGCCTATGGCTACACCTTC	CASSFRGGAYGYTF
TRBV30	-	TRBJ1-1	few	TGTGCCTTGACAGGGAACACTGAAGCTTTCTTT	CALTGNTEAFF